The 25 T cell receptor beta chains listed next were all sequenced from one sample in a study of tumor and adjacent non-tumor tissue in lung cancer. No cell sorting was done before RNA was extracted from the tissue. The library came from three nested PCR rounds adapted from ARM-PCR protocols. TCRdb analysed the multiplex PCR reads with MiXCR anew, one entry per CDR3 protein. The sample yields 65,000 to 90,000 distinct CDR3 sequences, about two thirds seen once. The sequenced sample was lung tumor tissue. These TCRs come from a woman in her seventies with non-small cell lung cancer.

Turning to this clonotype: One end of the junction varies from germline; a read error may be responsible. This sequence joins TRBV28 and TRBJ2-2; 7 nucleotides match TRBD2. The germline CDR1 and CDR2 sequences are MDHEN and SYDVKM. The CDR3 consists of 14 residues. CDR3 nucleotide sequence: TGTGCCTGCACGCAGGGAGGGAATACCGGGGAGCCGTTTTTT. Translating gives CACTQGGNTGEPFF.

This clonotype was recorded only once. No conserved phenylalanine or tryptophan ends this CDR3, so it is likely a read error. The V gene is TRBV4-1, the J gene TRBJ2-2; D unclear. The CDR3 covers 14 residues. The V gene's germline CDR1 is MGHRA and CDR2 YSYEKL. This chain's CDR3 is CASSQVGFAGELFV. As DNA, the CDR3 is TGTGCCAGCAGCCAAGTCGGATTCGCCGGGGAGCTGTTTGTT.

As concerns this clonotype: It is likely a read error, because the conserved phenylalanine at the end of the CDR3 is missing. The chain employs TRBV4-1 and TRBJ2-3, with D perhaps assigned TRBD1 or TRBD2 (5 bases each). The germline gives CDR1 MGHRA, CDR2 YSYEKL. This CDR3 is built from 15 residues. Here the CDR3 reads CASSQEGKGIDTQYL. CDR3 DNA: TGCGCCAGCAGTCAAGAGGGGAAGGGAATAGATACGCAGTATCTT.

V usage is TRBV6-1 and J usage is TRBJ1-1, with unresolved D. Germline V gene sequence: CDR1 MNHNS, CDR2 SASEGT. This CDR3 is 13 amino acids long. V gave up 6 bases and J gave up 5 bases, with 13 bases separating them. The CDR3 loop is CASSVGCETEAFF. CDR3 nucleotide sequence: TGTGCCAGCAGCGTTGGGTGTGAGACTGAAGCTTTCTTT.

As for this clonotype: A much larger clone differs by one base, so this may be a read error. This chain joins TRBV7-9 and TRBJ2-2; the match to TRBD2 covers 10 bases. CDR3 length: 16 amino acids. The V gene's germline CDR1 is SEHNR and CDR2 FQNEAQ (reference sequence). This CDR3 reads CVSSGGTSENTGELFF. Written as DNA, the CDR3 is TGTGTCAGCAGCGGAGGGACTAGCGAGAACACCGGGGAGCTGTTTTTT. The full variable domain, in which reference TRBV7-9 and TRBJ2-2 provide the parts outside the CDR3, is DTGVSQNPRHKITKRGQNVTFRCDPISEHNRLYWYRQTLGQGPEFLTYFQNEAQLEKSRLLSDRFSAERPKGSFSTLEIQRTEQGDSAMYLCVSSGGTSENTGELFFGEGSRLTVL.

This clonotype was seen more than once but under ten times. This rearrangement joins TRBV20-1 to TRBJ2-1; 11 positions agree with TRBD2. CDR3 size: 17 residues. CDR1 is DFQATT, CDR2 SNEGSKA, per germline (reference sequence). With V trimmed by 3 bases and J by 7 bases, 14 bases remained unmatched. CDR3 protein: CSASVRWAGLADNEQFF. The CDR3 DNA reads as TGCAGTGCTAGTGTACGCTGGGCGGGACTAGCGGATAATGAGCAGTTCTTC.

As to this clonotype: The junction departs from germline at one end; a sequencing error may be responsible. The chain employs TRBV4-2 and TRBJ2-7, with 9 nucleotides matching TRBD2. The CDR3 is made up of 16 amino acids. Germline CDR1 reads LGHNA; CDR2 reads YNFKEQ. The CDR3 loop reads CASSQPSRGLAYEQYF. CDR3 bases: TGTGCAAGCAGCCAGCCATCCCGCGGACTAGCGTACGAGCAGTACTTC.

In the case of this clonotype: A read error may explain this, as a much larger clone is one base away. The chain couples TRBV6-2 or TRBV6-3 to TRBJ1-5; 7 positions match TRBD1. Germline V gene sequence: CDR1 MNHEY, CDR2 SVGEGT. The CDR3 contains 14 residues. This chain's CDR3 is CAGSYGAGGQPQHF. The CDR3, as DNA: TGTGCCGGCAGTTACGGGGCAGGGGGGCAGCCCCAGCATTTT.

Here the CDR3 DNA reads TGTGCCAGCAGAGGGGCTAGCGGGAGTTATGAGCAGTACTTC. Translated, it gives CASRGASGSYEQYF. This rearrangement joins TRBV6-6 to TRBJ2-7; 10 nucleotides line up with TRBD2. There are 14 residues in the CDR3. The germline CDR1 and CDR2 sequences are MNHNY and SVGAGI (reference sequence). V lost 6 bases, J lost 7 bases, and 9 bases stayed unmatched.

Comment on this clonotype: Its ends do not fully match the called genes, so a read error is possible. As DNA, the CDR3 is TGCAACGTTGAACGAGGGGGGAGAAGTGAGACCCAGTACTTC. Protein: CNVERGGRSETQYF. The chain joins TRBV29-1 to TRBJ2-5; TRBD1 or TRBD2 may be the D gene (6 bases each). The V gene's germline CDR1 is SQVTM and CDR2 ANQGSEA. The CDR3 consists of 14 residues.

This clonotype was seen only a few times. This may be a read error, as it is one base from a much larger clone. V and J are TRBV20-1 and TRBJ2-3; TRBD2 matches at 8 bases. The germline V gene has CDR1 DFQATT and CDR2 SNEGSKA (reference sequence). The CDR3 contains 17 residues. With 1 base clipped from V and 2 bases from J, the junction kept 11 bases outside the gene matches. For the CDR3, the DNA is TGCAGTGCTAGAGGAGACGTAGCGGGGCCTTACACAGATACGCAGTATTTT. This encodes CSARGDVAGPYTDTQYF.

This clonotype was found many times. The chain recombines TRBV12-3 or TRBV12-4 with TRBJ2-5, with 9 bases matching TRBD2. V shed 2 bases, J shed 4 bases, and the junction held 5 bases outside the gene matches. The CDR3 is 15 amino acids. CDR3 in DNA: TGTGCCAGCAGTTTACTAGCGGGACCCGCAGAGACCCAGTACTTC. Amino acid sequence: CASSLLAGPAETQYF.

Concerning this clonotype itself: This clone may be a read error of a much larger clone one base away. J is TRBJ1-2 and V is TRBV24-1, with no clear D. The germline V and J ends were trimmed by 9 bases and 3 bases, with 13 bases remaining between them. This CDR3 is 13 amino acids long. Germline values: CDR1 KGHDR, CDR2 SFDVKD. The CDR3 bases are TGTGCCACCTCAAATGAGGGCGACTATGGCTACACCTTC. The encoded protein is CATSNEGDYGYTF.

Ten or more counts support this clonotype. V gene TRBV28 combines with J gene TRBJ2-1, with 8 bases fitting TRBD2. The germline V gene encodes CDR1 MDHEN and CDR2 SYDVKM. CDR3 length: 10 residues. The CDR3 sequence: CVAGHNEQFF. The CDR3 nucleotides read TGTGTAGCGGGGCACAATGAGCAGTTCTTC.

Regarding this clonotype: The final CDR3 position lacks the conserved phenylalanine or tryptophan, pointing to a likely read error. J is TRBJ2-1 and V is TRBV29-1; maybe TRBD2 (5 bases). The CDR3 length is 14 residues. The germline V and J ends were trimmed by 4 bases and 1 base, with 11 bases remaining between them. Germline CDR1 is SQVTM and CDR2 is ANQGSEA. DNA for the CDR3: TGCAGCGTTGTCGATAGCGTGTCCTACAATGAGCAGTTCCTC. It yields the protein CSVVDSVSYNEQFL.

To note about this clonotype: This may arise from a read error, as a much more abundant clone is one base away. The V gene is TRBV7-9, the J gene TRBJ2-7; 9 bases match TRBD2. With V trimmed by 5 bases and J by 2 bases, 1 base remained unmatched. Germline V gene sequence: CDR1 SEHNR, CDR2 FQNEAQ (reference sequence). There are 13 residues in the CDR3. The CDR3 loop reads CASSASGTYEQYF. As DNA, the CDR3 is TGTGCCAGCAGCGCTAGCGGGACCTACGAGCAGTACTTC.

Notes on this clonotype: The junction shows a germline mismatch at one end, possibly a read error. The rearrangement links TRBV14 to TRBJ2-1; possible D gene TRBD2, 5 bases. Germline CDR1 reads SGHDN; CDR2 reads FVKESK. This CDR3 contains 13 residues. Here the CDR3 reads CAGSQLGYNEQFF. The CDR3 DNA reads TGTGCCGGCAGCCAACTAGGTTACAATGAGCAGTTCTTC.

This clonotype occurred many times. The chain links TRBV12-3 or TRBV12-4 to TRBJ1-2, with D possibly matching TRBD1 (5 bases). The V gene lost 6 bases and the J gene lost 2 bases, with 10 bases spanning the gap. There are 13 residues in the CDR3. As DNA, the CDR3 is TGTGCCAGCAGCCGGGACTTCAACTATGGCTACACCTTC. Translating it yields CASSRDFNYGYTF.

Many counts were recorded for this clonotype. CDR3 sequence: CASSKGQFGTEAFF. For the CDR3, the DNA is TGCGCCAGCAGCAAGGGACAGTTTGGCACTGAAGCTTTCTTT. The V call is TRBV4-1, the J call TRBJ1-1; 7 positions agree with TRBD1. V dropped 5 bases and J dropped 4; count of bases not matched to a gene: 7. This CDR3 spans 14 amino acids. Germline CDR1 MGHRA, CDR2 YSYEKL.

About this clonotype: In this CDR3 the conserved last residue, phenylalanine or tryptophan, is missing, so a read error is likely. The V call is TRBV6-5, the J call TRBJ2-7; D not resolved. The CDR3 spans 13 residues. Germline CDR1 reads MNHEY; CDR2 reads SVGAGI. V lost 0 bases and J 7 bases, leaving 10 bases between the germline ends. The CDR3 DNA reads as TGTGCCAGCAGTTACTCTCCCCCGAGGGAGCAGTACATC. Amino acids: CASSYSPPREQYI.

The chain combines TRBV6-5 with TRBJ1-5, with D unresolved. This CDR3 region has 13 residues. Germline V gives CDR1 MNHEY, CDR2 SVGAGI. The V and J ends lost 2 bases and 5 bases respectively, with 7 bases between them. CDR3 bases: TGTGCCAGCAGTTACAGTAGACATCAGCCCCAGCATTTT. Protein product: CASSYSRHQPQHF.

Worth noting for this clonotype: No conserved phenylalanine or tryptophan ends this CDR3, so it is likely a read error. The V call is TRBV5-1, the J call TRBJ2-2, with 8 bases lining up with TRBD1. CDR1 is SGHRS, CDR2 YFSETQ, per germline. The CDR3 length is 16 residues. The CDR3 sequence: CGSSDGQGVWTGELFS. The CDR3 DNA follows: TGCGGCAGCAGCGACGGACAGGGAGTATGGACCGGGGAGCTGTTTTCT.

For this clonotype: The junction departs from the called germline gene at one end, perhaps through a read error. The gene calls are TRBV11-1 and TRBJ1-1, with D unresolved. The germline CDR1 and CDR2 sequences are SGHAT and FQDESV (reference sequence). The CDR3 loop spans 16 amino acids. CDR3 sequence (DNA): TGTGCCAGCAGCCCTTCGGGAGGGTACCTGAACACTGAAGCTCTCTTT. Translated: CASSPSGGYLNTEALF.

This clonotype appeared a few times. This is likely a read error, given that the CDR3 carries no conserved phenylalanine or tryptophan at its end. The limits of the CDR3 on the DNA are not certain, so only TCRdb's listed CDR3 is given. The chain links TRBV11-3 to TRBJ2-7. The CDR3 spans 13 amino acids, including both terminal residues. Germline V gene data show CDR1 as SGHNT and CDR2 as YENEEA. This CDR3 is CASSLEGSYEQYS.

Turning to this clonotype: A junction end diverges from the germline sequence, so it may reflect a read error. This chain connects TRBV12-3 or TRBV12-4 to TRBJ2-1; 8 positions agree with TRBD1. CDR3 length: 15 residues. CDR3 amino acids: CAGSLAGTGDGEQFF. CDR3 nucleotide sequence: TGTGCCGGCAGTTTGGCCGGGACAGGTGATGGCGAGCAGTTCTTC.